The 9 T cell receptor beta chains listed next were all sequenced from one sample in a study of identifying expanded T cells in peripheral blood (dated 2019 in TCRdb). The library was made by the immunoSEQ multiplex PCR assay. The table was pulled from immuneACCESS by TCRdb, which kept in-frame rearrangements only. Such tables lose some clones; where checked, under half of the loss comes from unresolved V genes, and the rest has no known cause. Recorded for this sample are about 110,000 clones; 88% of them occurred a single time. The ten largest clones add up to 7.5% to 10% of the sample. Sequencing was done on a sample of blood. All receptors come from a person aged 18 to 70 in good health.

This chain uses TRBV14 with TRBJ1-1; the D gene is possibly TRBD1 (6 bases). This CDR3 is built from 12 residues. The V gene lost 3 bases and the J gene lost 9 bases, with 11 bases spanning the gap. Germline assignment: CDR1 SGHDN and CDR2 FVKESK. The CDR3 nucleotides are TGTGCCAGCAGCCAGACAGGTGGGCAAGCTTTCTTT. Protein: CASSQTGGQAFF.

V and J are TRBV29-1 and TRBJ2-5, with D hard to call. CDR1 and CDR2 (germline): SQVTM, ANQGSEA. Trimming took 1 base from V and 0 from J, leaving 9 bases between them. This CDR3 spans 14 amino acids. The CDR3 reads CSVEGESHQETQYF. For the CDR3, the DNA is TGCAGCGTTGAAGGAGAGTCTCACCAAGAGACCCAGTACTTC.

The CDR3: CASSIAANTEAFF. Written as DNA, the CDR3 is TGTGCCAGTAGTATCGCAGCGAACACTGAAGCTTTCTTT. V is TRBV19 and J is TRBJ1-1; D gene unclear. Trimming took off 3 bases at V and 1 base at J, with 6 bases between the two ends. This CDR3 region has 13 residues. Germline-derived CDR1 and CDR2 are LNHDA and SQIVND (reference sequence).

The chain joins TRBV7-2 to TRBJ1-5; perhaps TRBD1 as D (6 bases). Germline values: CDR1 SGHTA, CDR2 FQGNSA. The length of the CDR3 is 16 residues. The V end lost 1 base, the J end lost 2 bases, and 12 bases lay between the germline ends. The CDR3 DNA reads as TGTGCCAGCAGCTTAGTGGGGGGGCAGGGCAATCAGCCCCAGCATTTT. Translating it yields CASSLVGGQGNQPQHF.

This clone is a singleton in its sample. The V gene is TRBV11-2, the J gene TRBJ2-1, with TRBD2 matching 13 bases. This CDR3 has 16 residues. V shed 4 bases and J 12 bases; nucleotides not matched to a gene: 12. Germline lookup yields CDR1 SGHAT and CDR2 FQNNGV. In nucleotides, the CDR3 is TGTGCCAGCAGCTCTGCGGGACTAGCGGGAAGAAGCAGGCAGTTCTTC. It is translated as CASSSAGLAGRSRQFF.

The chain employs TRBV13 and TRBJ1-1; 7 bases map to TRBD1. The CDR3 sequence is 13 residues long. J lost 4 bases, V lost 7 bases, and 6 bases had no gene match. Germline CDR1 is PRHDT and CDR2 is FYEKMQ (reference sequence). The CDR3 bases are TGTGCCAGCACCCCGACAGGGTTCACTGAAGCTTTCTTT. Its protein product is CASTPTGFTEAFF.

The chain uses TRBV5-1 and TRBJ2-3; a possible D gene is TRBD1 (5 bases). V lost 2 bases and J 5 bases, leaving 15 bases between the germline ends. Germline CDR1 SGHRS, CDR2 YFSETQ. This CDR3 region has 15 residues. The CDR3 DNA sequence: TGCGCCAGCAGCTTCGGCCAGGGTGCGAGAGATACGCAGTATTTT. As protein: CASSFGQGARDTQYF.

CDR3 region: CASSAGQGITGELFF. The DNA for the CDR3 is TGTGCCAGCAGCGCGGGACAGGGGATAACCGGGGAGCTGTTTTTT. The chain has TRBV11-3 and TRBJ2-2; TRBD1 matches at 10 bases. V dropped 5 bases and J dropped 5; count of bases not matched to a gene: 5. Looked up from germline, CDR1 is SGHNT and CDR2 is YENEEA. CDR3 length: 15 residues.

The chain combines TRBV4-1 with TRBJ2-1; the match to TRBD1 covers 8 bases. This CDR3 is 15 amino acids long. Trimming took 3 bases from V and 8 from J; bases not matched to a gene: 9. Germline lookup yields CDR1 MGHRA and CDR2 YSYEKL. CDR3 sequence (DNA): TGCGCCAGCAGCCAGGCCCCCGGACAGGGTTATGAGCAGTTCTTC. This translates into CASSQAPGQGYEQFF.